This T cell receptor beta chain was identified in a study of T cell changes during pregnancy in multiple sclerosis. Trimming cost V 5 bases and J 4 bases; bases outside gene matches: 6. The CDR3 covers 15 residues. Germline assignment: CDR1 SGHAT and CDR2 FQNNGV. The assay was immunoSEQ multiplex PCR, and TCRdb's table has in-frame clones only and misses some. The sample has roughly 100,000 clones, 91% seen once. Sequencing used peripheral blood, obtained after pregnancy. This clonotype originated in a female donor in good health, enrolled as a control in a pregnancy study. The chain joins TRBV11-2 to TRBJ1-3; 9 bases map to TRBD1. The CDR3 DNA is TGTGCCAGCAGCCTGGGGACAGGGAACGGAAACACCATATATTTT. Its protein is CASSLGTGNGNTIYF.